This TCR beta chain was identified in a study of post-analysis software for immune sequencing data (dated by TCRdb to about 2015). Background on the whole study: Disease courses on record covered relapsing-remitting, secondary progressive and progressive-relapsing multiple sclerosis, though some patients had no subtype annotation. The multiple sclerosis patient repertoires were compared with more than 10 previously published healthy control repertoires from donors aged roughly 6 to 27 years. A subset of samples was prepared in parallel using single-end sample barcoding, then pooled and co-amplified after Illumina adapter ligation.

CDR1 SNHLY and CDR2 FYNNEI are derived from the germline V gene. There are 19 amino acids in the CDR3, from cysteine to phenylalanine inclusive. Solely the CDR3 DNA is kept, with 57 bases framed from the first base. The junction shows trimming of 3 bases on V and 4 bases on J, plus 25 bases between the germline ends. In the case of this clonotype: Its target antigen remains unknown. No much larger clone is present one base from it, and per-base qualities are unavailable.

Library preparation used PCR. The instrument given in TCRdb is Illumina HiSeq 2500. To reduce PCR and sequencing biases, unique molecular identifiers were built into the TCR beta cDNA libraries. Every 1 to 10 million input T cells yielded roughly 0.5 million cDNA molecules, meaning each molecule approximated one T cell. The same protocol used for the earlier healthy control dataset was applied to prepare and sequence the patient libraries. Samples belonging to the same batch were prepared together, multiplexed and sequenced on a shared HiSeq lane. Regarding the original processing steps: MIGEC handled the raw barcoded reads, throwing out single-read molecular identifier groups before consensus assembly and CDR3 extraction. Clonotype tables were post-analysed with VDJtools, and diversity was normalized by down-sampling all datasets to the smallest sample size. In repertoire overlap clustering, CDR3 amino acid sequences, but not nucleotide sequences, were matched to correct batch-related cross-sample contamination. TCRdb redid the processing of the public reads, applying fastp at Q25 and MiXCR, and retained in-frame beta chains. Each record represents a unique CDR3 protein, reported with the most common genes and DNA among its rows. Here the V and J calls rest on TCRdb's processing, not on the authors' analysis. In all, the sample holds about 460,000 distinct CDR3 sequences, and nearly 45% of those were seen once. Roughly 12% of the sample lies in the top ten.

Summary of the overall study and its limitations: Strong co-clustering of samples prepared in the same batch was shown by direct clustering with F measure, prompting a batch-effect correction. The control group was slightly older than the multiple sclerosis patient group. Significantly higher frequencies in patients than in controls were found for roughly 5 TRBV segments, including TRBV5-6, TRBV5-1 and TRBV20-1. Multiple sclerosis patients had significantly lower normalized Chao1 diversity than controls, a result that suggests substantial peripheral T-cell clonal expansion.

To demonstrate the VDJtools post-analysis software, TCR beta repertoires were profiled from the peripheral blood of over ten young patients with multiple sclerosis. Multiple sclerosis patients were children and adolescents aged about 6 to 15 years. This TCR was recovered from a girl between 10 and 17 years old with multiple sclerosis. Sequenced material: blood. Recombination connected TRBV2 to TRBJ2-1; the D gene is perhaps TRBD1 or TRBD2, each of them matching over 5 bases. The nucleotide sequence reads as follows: TGTGCCAGCAGTGAGGGGATGGAGGTTGCGACAGAGGATTACAATGAGCAGTTCTTC. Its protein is CASSEGMEVATEDYNEQFF.